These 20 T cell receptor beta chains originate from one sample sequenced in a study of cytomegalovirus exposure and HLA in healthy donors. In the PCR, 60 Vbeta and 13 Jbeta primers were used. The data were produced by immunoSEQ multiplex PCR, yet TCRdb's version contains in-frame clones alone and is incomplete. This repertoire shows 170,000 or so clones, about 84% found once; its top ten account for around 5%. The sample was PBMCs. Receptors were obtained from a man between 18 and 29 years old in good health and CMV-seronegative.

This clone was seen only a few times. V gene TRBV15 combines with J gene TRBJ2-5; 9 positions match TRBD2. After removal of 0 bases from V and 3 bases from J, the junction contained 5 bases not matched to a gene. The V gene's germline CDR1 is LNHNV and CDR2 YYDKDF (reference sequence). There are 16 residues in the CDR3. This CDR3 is CATSRDGASGEETQYF. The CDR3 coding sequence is TGTGCCACCAGCAGAGATGGGGCTAGCGGGGAAGAGACCCAGTACTTC. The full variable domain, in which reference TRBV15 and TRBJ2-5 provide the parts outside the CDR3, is DAMVIQNPRYQVTQFGKPVTLSCSQTLNHNVMYWYQQKSSQAPKLLFHYYDKDFNNEADTPDNFQSRRPNTSFCFLDIRSPGLGDTAMYLCATSRDGASGEETQYFGPGTRLLVL.

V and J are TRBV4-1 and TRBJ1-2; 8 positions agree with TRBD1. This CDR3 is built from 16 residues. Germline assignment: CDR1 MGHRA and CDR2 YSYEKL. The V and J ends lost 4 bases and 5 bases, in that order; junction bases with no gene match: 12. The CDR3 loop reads CASSPSPGQGRYGYTF. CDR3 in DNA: TGCGCCAGCAGCCCATCGCCCGGACAGGGTCGGTATGGCTACACCTTC.

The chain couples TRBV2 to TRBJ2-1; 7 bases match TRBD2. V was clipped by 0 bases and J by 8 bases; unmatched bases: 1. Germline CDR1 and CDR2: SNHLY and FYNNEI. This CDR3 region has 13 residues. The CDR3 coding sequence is TGTGCCAGCAGTGAAGCGGGGGGGTATGAGCAGTTCTTC. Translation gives CASSEAGGYEQFF.

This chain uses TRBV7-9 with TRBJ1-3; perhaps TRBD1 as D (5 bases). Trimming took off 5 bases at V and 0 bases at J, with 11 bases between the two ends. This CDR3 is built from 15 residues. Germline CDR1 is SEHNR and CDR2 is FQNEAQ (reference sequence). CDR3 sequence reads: CASSGLGGSGNTIYF. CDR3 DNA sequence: TGTGCCAGCAGCGGACTCGGGGGCTCTGGAAACACCATATATTTT. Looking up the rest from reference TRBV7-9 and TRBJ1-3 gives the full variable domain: DTGVSQNPRHKITKRGQNVTFRCDPISEHNRLYWYRQTLGQGPEFLTYFQNEAQLEKSRLLSDRFSAERPKGSFSTLEIQRTEQGDSAMYLCASSGLGGSGNTIYFGEGSWLTVV.

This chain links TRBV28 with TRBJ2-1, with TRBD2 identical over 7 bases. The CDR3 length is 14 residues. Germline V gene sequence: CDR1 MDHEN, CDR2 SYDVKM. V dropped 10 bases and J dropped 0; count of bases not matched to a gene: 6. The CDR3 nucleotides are TGTGCCACCCGGGGGGACGTCTCCTACAATGAGCAGTTCTTC. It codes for CATRGDVSYNEQFF.

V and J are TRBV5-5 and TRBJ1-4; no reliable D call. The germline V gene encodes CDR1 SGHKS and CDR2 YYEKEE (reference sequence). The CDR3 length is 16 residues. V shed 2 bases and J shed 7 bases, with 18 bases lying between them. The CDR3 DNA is TGTGCCAGCAGCTTAGGTGAGAGGCCCTCGGTTGAAAAACTGTTTTTT. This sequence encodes CASSLGERPSVEKLFF.

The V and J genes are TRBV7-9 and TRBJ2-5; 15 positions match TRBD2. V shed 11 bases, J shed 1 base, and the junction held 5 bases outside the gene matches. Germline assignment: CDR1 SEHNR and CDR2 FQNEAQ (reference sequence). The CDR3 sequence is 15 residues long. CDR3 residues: CAVGGLAGGQETQYF. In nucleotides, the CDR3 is TGTGCCGTGGGGGGACTAGCGGGGGGCCAAGAGACCCAGTACTTC.

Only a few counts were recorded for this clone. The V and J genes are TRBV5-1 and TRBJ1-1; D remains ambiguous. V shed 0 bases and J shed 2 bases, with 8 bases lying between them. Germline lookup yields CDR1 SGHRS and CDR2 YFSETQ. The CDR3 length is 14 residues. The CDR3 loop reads CASSLAEANTEAFF. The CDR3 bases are TGCGCCAGCAGCTTGGCCGAGGCTAACACTGAAGCTTTCTTT.

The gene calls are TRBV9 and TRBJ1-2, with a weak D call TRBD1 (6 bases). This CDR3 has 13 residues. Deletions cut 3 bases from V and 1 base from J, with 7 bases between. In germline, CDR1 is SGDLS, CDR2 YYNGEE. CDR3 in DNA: TGTGCCAGCAGCGAGGACAGTAACTATGGCTACACCTTC. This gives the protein CASSEDSNYGYTF. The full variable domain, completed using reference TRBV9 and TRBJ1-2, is DSGVTQTPKHLITATGQRVTLRCSPRSGDLSVYWYQQSLDQGLQFLIQYYNGEERAKGNILERFSAQQFPDLHSELNLSSLELGDSALYFCASSEDSNYGYTFGSGTRLTVV.

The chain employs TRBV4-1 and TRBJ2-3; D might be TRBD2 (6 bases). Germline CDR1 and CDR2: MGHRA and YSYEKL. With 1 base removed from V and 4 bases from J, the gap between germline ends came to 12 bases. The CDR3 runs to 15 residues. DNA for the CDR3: TGCGCCAGCAGCCAAGTAGTCGCGGGGCCAGATACGCAGTATTTT. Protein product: CASSQVVAGPDTQYF.

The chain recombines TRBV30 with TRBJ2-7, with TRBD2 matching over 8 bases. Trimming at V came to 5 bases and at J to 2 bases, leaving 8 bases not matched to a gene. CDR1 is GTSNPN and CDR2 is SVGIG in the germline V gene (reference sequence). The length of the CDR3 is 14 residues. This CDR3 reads CAWGAGGDPYEQYF. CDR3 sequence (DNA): TGTGCCTGGGGGGCCGGGGGGGACCCCTACGAGCAGTACTTC.

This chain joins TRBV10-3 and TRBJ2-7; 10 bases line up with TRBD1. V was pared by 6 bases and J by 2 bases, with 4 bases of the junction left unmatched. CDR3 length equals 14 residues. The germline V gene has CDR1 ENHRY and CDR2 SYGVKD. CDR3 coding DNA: TGTGCCATCAGAGGGACAGGGGAAACCTACGAGCAGTACTTC. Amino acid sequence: CAIRGTGETYEQYF.

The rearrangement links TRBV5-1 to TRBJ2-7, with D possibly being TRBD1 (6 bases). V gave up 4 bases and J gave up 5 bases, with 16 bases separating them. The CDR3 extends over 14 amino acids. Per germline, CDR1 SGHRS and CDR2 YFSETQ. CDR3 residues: CASSPGGNSHEQYF. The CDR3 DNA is TGCGCCAGCAGCCCTGGGGGCAACAGCCACGAGCAGTACTTC.

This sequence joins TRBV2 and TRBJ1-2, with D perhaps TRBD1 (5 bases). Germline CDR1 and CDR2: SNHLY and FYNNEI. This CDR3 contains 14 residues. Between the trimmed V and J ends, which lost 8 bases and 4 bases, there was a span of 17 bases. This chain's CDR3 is CASGKQGTSYGYTF. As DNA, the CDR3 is TGTGCCAGCGGGAAGCAGGGCACAAGCTATGGCTACACCTTC.

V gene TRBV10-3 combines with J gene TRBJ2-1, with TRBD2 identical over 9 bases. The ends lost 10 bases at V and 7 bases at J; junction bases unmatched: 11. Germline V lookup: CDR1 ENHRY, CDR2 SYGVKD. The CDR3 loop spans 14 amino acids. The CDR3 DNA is TGTGCCACGCGGGGGGGGCGAGGACCGAATGAGCAGTTCTTC. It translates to CATRGGRGPNEQFF.

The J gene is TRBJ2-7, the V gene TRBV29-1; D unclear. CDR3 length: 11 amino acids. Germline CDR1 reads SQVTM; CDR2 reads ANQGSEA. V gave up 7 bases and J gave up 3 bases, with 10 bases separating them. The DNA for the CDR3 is TGCAGCGCCGGATGGAGCTACGAGCAGTACTTC. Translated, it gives CSAGWSYEQYF.

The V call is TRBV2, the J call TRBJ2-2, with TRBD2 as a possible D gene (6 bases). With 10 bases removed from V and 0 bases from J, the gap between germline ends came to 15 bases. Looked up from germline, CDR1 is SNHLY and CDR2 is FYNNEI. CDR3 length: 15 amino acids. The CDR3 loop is CATLGLPANTGELFF. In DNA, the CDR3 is TGTGCCACCCTGGGACTTCCGGCGAACACCGGGGAGCTGTTTTTT.

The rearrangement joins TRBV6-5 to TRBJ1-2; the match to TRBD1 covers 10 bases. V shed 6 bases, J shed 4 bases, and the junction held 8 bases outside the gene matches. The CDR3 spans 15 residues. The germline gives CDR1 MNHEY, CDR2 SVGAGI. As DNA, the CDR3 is TGTGCCAGCAGCCAACCTGGACAGGGGGGCTATGGCTACACCTTC. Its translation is CASSQPGQGGYGYTF.

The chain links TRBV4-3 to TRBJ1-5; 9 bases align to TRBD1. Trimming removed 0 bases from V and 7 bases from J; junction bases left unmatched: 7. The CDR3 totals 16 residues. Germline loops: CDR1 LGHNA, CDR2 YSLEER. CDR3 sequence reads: CASSQDVQGALQPQHF. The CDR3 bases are TGCGCCAGCAGCCAAGATGTACAGGGGGCCCTCCAGCCCCAGCATTTT.

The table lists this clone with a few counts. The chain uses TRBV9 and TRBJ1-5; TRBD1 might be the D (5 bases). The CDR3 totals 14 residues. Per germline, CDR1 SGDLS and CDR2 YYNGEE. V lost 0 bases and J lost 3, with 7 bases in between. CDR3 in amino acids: CASSVGQTNQPQHF. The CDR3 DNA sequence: TGTGCCAGCAGCGTAGGACAGACCAATCAGCCCCAGCATTTT.